The 12 T cell receptor beta chains given below trace back to one sample, sequenced in a study of regulatory T cells in long-lasting Graves disease. The time point denotes: persistent/refractory GD, antithyroid drugs over 5 years with positive TRAb. There was RNA extracted from PBMCs, and the TCR library was made from it. Assembly of TCR beta libraries relied on iRepertoire HTBI primers together with Arm-PCR of CDR3 regions. TCRdb used MiXCR to reprocess the multiplex PCR reads, holding one entry per CDR3 protein. Of more than 650,000 distinct CDR3 sequences in the sample, about 30% were seen once. The sample consisted of peripheral blood mononuclear cells (PBMCs), taken when the disease was refractory, from a patient treated with antithyroid drugs. These receptors originate from a female donor with Graves disease.

This clonotype has more than one count but fewer than ten. The chain uses TRBV6-2 or TRBV6-3 and TRBJ1-1; D is perhaps TRBD1 (6 bases). CDR1 and CDR2 from the germline V gene are MNHEY and SVGEGT. The CDR3 loop spans 16 amino acids. V lost 5 bases and J 3 bases, leaving 19 bases between the germline ends. The CDR3, as DNA: TGTGCCAGCAGTGAAAGCAGGGGCGGAATAGACACTGAAGCTTTCTTT. This codes for CASSESRGGIDTEAFF.

The chain has TRBV9 and TRBJ2-4; 11 nucleotides line up with TRBD2. This CDR3 spans 18 amino acids. Per the germline V gene, CDR1 is SGDLS and CDR2 is YYNGEE. V dropped 0 bases and J dropped 8; count of bases not matched to a gene: 13. For the CDR3, the DNA is TGTGCCAGCAGCGTAGACCCACTAGCGGGAGTCAAGGGGGACATTCAGTACTTC. It specifies CASSVDPLAGVKGDIQYF.

A few counts support this clonotype. This chain uses TRBV12-3 or TRBV12-4 with TRBJ2-7, with 9 positions matching TRBD1. The CDR3 extends over 16 amino acids. J gave up 6 bases and V 5 bases, and 14 bases lay outside the gene matches. CDR3 in DNA: TGTGCCAGCAGTGCCTCCTCGGACAGGGGACTACTCGAGCAGTACTTC. Amino acids: CASSASSDRGLLEQYF.

The J gene is TRBJ2-2, the V gene TRBV19; 10 positions match TRBD2. CDR1 LNHDA and CDR2 SQIVND come from the germline V gene (reference sequence). The CDR3 length is 19 residues. The ends lost 2 bases at V and 0 bases at J; junction bases unmatched: 9. The DNA of the CDR3 is TGTGCCAGTAGTATACCGGCTAGCGGGAGTTTGCCGAACACCGGGGAGCTGTTTTTT. It codes for CASSIPASGSLPNTGELFF.

The J gene is TRBJ1-6, the V gene TRBV20-1; D unclear. V was cut by 6 bases and J by 8 bases, with 17 bases left in between. The V gene's germline CDR1 is DFQATT and CDR2 SNEGSKA (reference sequence). The CDR3 is 14 residues long. The CDR3: CSASTPVVDSPLHF. CDR3 DNA sequence: TGCAGTGCCTCCACCCCTGTGGTTGATTCACCCCTCCACTTT.

For the CDR3, the DNA is TGTGCCAGCAGTCCCCTATGGGCGGACAAAGATCAGCCCCAGCATTTT. This gives the protein CASSPLWADKDQPQHF. The chain recombines TRBV28 with TRBJ1-5; possible D gene TRBD1, 5 bases. Germline V gives CDR1 MDHEN, CDR2 SYDVKM. Trimming took off 5 bases at V and 5 bases at J, with 19 bases between the two ends. There are 16 residues in the CDR3.

The chain recombines TRBV20-1 with TRBJ2-7; possibly TRBD1 for D (6 bases). V was cut by 0 bases and J by 2 bases, with 14 bases left in between. The CDR3 totals 15 residues. Germline V lookup: CDR1 DFQATT, CDR2 SNEGSKA (reference sequence). The CDR3 is CSARDLAGETYEQYF. The CDR3 DNA reads TGCAGTGCTAGAGATCTGGCAGGGGAAACCTACGAGCAGTACTTC.

V gene TRBV6-1 combines with J gene TRBJ2-7; D perhaps matches TRBD1 (6 bases). The V and J ends lost 6 bases and 3 bases respectively, with 12 bases between them. This CDR3 is 13 amino acids long. Germline loops: CDR1 MNHNS, CDR2 SASEGT. CDR3 residues: CASRSQGGYEQYF. CDR3 nucleotides: TGTGCCAGCAGGTCCCAAGGGGGCTACGAGCAGTACTTC.

On this clonotype: At one end the junction does not follow the germline gene, possibly because of a read error. The chain joins TRBV25-1 to TRBJ2-7; tentative D call: TRBD1 (6 bases). The CDR3 is made up of 15 amino acids. Germline V lookup: CDR1 MGHDK, CDR2 SYGVNS. CDR3 protein: CASSETGHQAYEQYF. The CDR3 DNA is TGTGCCAGTAGTGAGACAGGACATCAAGCCTACGAGCAGTACTTC.

CDR3 loop: CASSLQGVGRTEAFF. The DNA for the CDR3 is TGCGCCAGCAGCTTGCAGGGTGTGGGTCGAACTGAAGCTTTCTTT. The chain employs TRBV5-1 and TRBJ1-1, with D possibly TRBD1 on 5 matching bases. The CDR3 is 15 residues long. V lost 1 base and J 5 bases, leaving 15 bases between the germline ends. Germline V gene lookup returns CDR1 SGHRS and CDR2 YFSETQ.

This clonotype came up many times. The V call is TRBV2, the J call TRBJ1-4; unclear D gene. Per the germline V gene, CDR1 is SNHLY and CDR2 is FYNNEI. Trimming removed 6 bases at V and 0 bases at J, with 11 bases between. The CDR3 consists of 15 residues. CDR3 sequence (DNA): TGTGCCAGCAGGGGTATGCGGGCAACTAATGAAAAACTGTTTTTT. This gives the protein CASRGMRATNEKLFF. Based on the CDR3 plus reference TRBV2 and TRBJ1-4, the full variable domain is EPEVTQTPSHQVTQMGQEVILRCVPISNHLYFYWYRQILGQKVEFLVSFYNNEISEKSEIFDDQFSVERPDGSNFTLKIRSTKLEDSAMYFCASRGMRATNEKLFFGSGTQLSVL.

This chain connects TRBV29-1 to TRBJ2-7; 7 bases map to TRBD1. The germline V gene has CDR1 SQVTM and CDR2 ANQGSEA. V trimming: 7 bases; J trimming: 2 bases; junction bases outside the gene matches: 5. CDR3 length: 12 residues. For the CDR3, the DNA is TGCAGCGCCTGGACAGGACCCTACGAGCAGTACTTC. Translating gives CSAWTGPYEQYF.